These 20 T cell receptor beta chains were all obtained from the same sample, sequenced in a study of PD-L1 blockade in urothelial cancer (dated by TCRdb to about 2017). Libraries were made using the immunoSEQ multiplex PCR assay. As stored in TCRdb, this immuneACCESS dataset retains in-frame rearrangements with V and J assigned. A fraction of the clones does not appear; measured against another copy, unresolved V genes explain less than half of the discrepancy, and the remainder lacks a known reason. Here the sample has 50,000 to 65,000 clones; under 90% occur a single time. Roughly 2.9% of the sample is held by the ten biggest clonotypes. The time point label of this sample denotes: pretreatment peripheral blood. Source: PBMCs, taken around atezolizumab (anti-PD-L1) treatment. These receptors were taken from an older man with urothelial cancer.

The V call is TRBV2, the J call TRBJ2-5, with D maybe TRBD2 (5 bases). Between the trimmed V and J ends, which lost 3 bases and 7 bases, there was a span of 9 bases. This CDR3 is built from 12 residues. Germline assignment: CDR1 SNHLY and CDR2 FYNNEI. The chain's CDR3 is CASSEYEGTQYF. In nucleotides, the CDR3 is TGTGCCAGCAGTGAGTACGAGGGGACCCAGTACTTC.

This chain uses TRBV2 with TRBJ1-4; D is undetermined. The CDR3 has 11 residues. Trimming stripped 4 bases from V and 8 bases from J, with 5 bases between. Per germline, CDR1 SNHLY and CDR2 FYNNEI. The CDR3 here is CASSVQEKLFF. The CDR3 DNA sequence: TGTGCCAGCAGTGTTCAGGAAAAACTGTTTTTT. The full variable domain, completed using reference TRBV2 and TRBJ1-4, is EPEVTQTPSHQVTQMGQEVILRCVPISNHLYFYWYRQILGQKVEFLVSFYNNEISEKSEIFDDQFSVERPDGSNFTLKIRSTKLEDSAMYFCASSVQEKLFFGSGTQLSVL.

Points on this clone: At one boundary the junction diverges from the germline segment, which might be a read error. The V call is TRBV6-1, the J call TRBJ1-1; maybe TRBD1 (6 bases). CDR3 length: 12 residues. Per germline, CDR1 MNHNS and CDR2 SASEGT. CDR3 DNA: TGCGGGATCAGGGGAGTGGACACTGAAGCTTTCTTT. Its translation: CGIRGVDTEAFF.

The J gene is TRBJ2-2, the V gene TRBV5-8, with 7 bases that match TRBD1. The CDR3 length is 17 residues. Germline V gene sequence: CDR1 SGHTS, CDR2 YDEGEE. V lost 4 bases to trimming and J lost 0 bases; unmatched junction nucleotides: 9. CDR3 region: CASSPTGQVANTGELFF. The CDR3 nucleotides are TGTGCCAGCAGCCCGACTGGACAGGTCGCGAACACCGGGGAGCTGTTTTTT.

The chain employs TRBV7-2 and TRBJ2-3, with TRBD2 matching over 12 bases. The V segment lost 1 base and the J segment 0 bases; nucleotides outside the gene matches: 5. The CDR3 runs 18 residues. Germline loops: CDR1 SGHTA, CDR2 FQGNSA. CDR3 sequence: CASSLDPGLAGSTDTQYF. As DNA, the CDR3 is TGTGCCAGCAGCTTAGACCCAGGACTAGCGGGGAGCACAGATACGCAGTATTTT.

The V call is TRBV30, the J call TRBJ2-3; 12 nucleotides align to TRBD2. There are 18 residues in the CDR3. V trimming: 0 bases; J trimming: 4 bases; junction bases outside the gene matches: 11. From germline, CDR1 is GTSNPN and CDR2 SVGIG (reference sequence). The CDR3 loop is CAWSVTLAGGFISDTQYF. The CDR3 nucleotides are TGTGCCTGGAGTGTAACCCTAGCGGGAGGGTTTATTTCAGATACGCAGTATTTT.

CDR3 in amino acids: CASVRGTSTDTQYF. The CDR3 DNA reads as TGTGCCAGCGTTCGCGGAACAAGCACAGATACGCAGTATTTT. The chain has TRBV7-8 and TRBJ2-3, with D uncertain. The germline V gene encodes CDR1 SGHVS and CDR2 FQNEAQ. The CDR3 sequence is 14 residues long. Trimming cost V 8 bases and J 0 bases, with 12 bases left between them.

Here the CDR3 reads CASSGGLAGVNEQFF. The CDR3 nucleotides are TGTGCCAGCAGTGGGGGACTAGCGGGAGTCAATGAGCAGTTCTTC. The chain employs TRBV2 and TRBJ2-1; 14 nucleotides agree with TRBD2. Germline-derived CDR1 and CDR2 are SNHLY and FYNNEI. Unmatched junction bases numbered 2, after V lost 4 bases and J lost 6 bases. This CDR3 is built from 15 residues.

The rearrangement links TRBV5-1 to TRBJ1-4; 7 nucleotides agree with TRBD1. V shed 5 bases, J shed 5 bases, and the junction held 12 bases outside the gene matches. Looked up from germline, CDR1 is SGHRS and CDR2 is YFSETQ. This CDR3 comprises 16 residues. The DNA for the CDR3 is TGCGCCAGCAGTCGAGGACAGGCCTCTAGCAATGAAAAACTGTTTTTT. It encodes CASSRGQASSNEKLFF.

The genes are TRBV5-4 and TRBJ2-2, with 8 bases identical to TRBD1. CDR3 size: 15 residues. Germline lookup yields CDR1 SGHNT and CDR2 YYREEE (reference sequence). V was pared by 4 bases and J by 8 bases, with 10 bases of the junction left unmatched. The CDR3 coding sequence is TGTGCCAGCAGCACCCTTCCCAGGGGGCAAGGGGAGCTGTTTTTT. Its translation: CASSTLPRGQGELFF.

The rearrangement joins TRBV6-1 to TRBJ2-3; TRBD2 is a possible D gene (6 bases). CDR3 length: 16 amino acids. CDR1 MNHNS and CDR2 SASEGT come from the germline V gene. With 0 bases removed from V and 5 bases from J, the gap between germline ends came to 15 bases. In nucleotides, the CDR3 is TGTGCCAGCAGTGAAGCAACAGCGGGTTCGGGAGATACGCAGTATTTT. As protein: CASSEATAGSGDTQYF.

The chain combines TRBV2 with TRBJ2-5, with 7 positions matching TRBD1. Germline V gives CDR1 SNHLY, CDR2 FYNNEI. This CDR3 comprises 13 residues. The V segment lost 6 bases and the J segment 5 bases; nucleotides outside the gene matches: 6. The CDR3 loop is CASSATGLETQYF. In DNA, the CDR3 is TGTGCCAGCAGCGCGACAGGGCTGGAGACCCAGTACTTC.

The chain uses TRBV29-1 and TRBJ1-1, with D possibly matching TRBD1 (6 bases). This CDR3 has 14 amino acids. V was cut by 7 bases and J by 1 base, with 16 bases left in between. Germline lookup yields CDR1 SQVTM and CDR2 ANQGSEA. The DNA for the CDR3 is TGCAGCGCCCAAGGGACACGAGAGAACACTGAAGCTTTCTTT. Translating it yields CSAQGTRENTEAFF.

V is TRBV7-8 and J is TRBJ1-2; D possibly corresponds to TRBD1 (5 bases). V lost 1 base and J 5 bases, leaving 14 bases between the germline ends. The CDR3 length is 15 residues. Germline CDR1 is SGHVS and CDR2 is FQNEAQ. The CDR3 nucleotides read TGTGCCAGCAGCTTAGTTGGGGGGGTTCCTTATGGCTACACCTTC. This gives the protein CASSLVGGVPYGYTF.

CDR3 sequence (DNA): TGTGCCAGCAGCGGGTGGTGGGGCCCACCCCAATCTAACTATGGCTACACCTTC. Protein sequence: CASSGWWGPPQSNYGYTF. The chain is built from TRBV9 and TRBJ1-2, with D possibly TRBD1 on 5 matching bases. The germline V and J ends were trimmed by 3 bases and 0 bases, with 21 bases remaining between them. This CDR3 region has 18 residues. Germline-derived CDR1 and CDR2 are SGDLS and YYNGEE.

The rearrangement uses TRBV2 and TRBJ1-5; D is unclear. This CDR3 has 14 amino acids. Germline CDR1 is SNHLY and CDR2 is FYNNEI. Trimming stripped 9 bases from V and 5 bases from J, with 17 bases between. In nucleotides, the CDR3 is TGTGCCAGTCACCCCGGGCCCGGGGATCAGCCCCAGCATTTT. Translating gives CASHPGPGDQPQHF.

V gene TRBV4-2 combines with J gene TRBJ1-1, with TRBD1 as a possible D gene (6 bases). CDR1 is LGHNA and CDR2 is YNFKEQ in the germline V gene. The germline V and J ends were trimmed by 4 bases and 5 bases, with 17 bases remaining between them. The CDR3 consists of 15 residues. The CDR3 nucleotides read TGTGCCAGCAGCCCCCTGGGGGGGCGAGGAACTGAAGCTTTCTTT. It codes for CASSPLGGRGTEAFF.

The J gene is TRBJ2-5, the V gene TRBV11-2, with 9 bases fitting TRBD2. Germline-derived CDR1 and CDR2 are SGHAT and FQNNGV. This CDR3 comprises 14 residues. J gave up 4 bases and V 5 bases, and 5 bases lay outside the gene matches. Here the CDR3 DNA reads TGTGCCAGCAGCGCCCTACTAGCGGGAGAGACCCAGTACTTC. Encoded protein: CASSALLAGETQYF. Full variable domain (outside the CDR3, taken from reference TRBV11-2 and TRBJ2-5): EAGVAQSPRYKIIEKRQSVAFWCNPISGHATLYWYQQILGQGPKLLIQFQNNGVVDDSQLPKDRFSAERLKGVDSTLKIQPAKLEDSAVYLCASSALLAGETQYFGPGTRLLVL.

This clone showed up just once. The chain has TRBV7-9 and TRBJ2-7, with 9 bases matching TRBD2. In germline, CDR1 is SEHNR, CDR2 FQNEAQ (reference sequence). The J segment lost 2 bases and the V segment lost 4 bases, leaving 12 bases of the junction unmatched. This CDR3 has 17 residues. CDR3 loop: CASSSLSGVAGAYEQYF. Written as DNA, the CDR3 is TGTGCCAGCAGCTCCCTATCCGGGGTAGCGGGAGCCTACGAGCAGTACTTC.

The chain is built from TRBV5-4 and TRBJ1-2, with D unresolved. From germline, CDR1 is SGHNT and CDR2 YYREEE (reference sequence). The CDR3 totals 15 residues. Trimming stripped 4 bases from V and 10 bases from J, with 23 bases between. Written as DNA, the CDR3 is TGTGCCAGCAGCCCTGCCGGTGGTGACACGCTATTCTACACCTTC. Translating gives CASSPAGGDTLFYTF.